Reported below is one T cell receptor (beta chain). No cognate antigen has been identified for it. No clone much larger than this one lies a single base away; base qualities are absent. The receptor library was made with the immunoSEQ multiplex PCR assay. For TCR sequencing, RNA was extracted from every sample and reverse transcribed into cDNA to serve as template. First-strand cDNA was synthesized with SuperScript III using a 2:1 mix of oligo-dT and random hexamers. A synthetic immune receptor repertoire was used to assess amplification bias, and residual bias was removed computationally. The paper's processing steps were these. Raw reads were preprocessed to remove errors, and CDR3 was defined by IMGT conventions from the conserved cysteine to phenylalanine. To get clonality, Shannon entropy was normalized by log2 of the number of productive unique TCRs and the result was subtracted from 1. CD4 or CD8 identity of scalp clones was inferred by cross-referencing scalp TCRbeta sequences with sorted blood CD4 and CD8 repertoires. The table comes from immuneACCESS by way of TCRdb, which keeps in-frame sequences with V and J called. Part of the clones is missing from these tables; in studies checked, under half for an unresolved V gene and the rest for unknown reasons. D and trimming were read from the DNA, whereas the V and J calls and clone size are those reported in that table. This sample comprises about 220,000 clones, more than 45% of them detected only once. The ten largest clones capture roughly 1.4% of the sample.

The sample comes from a study of CD8+ T cells in alopecia areata (dated by TCRdb to 2016 to 2018). For the wider study: The treated patients took part in an open-label pilot trial in which moderate-to-severe alopecia areata was treated with oral tofacitinib at 5 to 10 mg twice daily. Patients stayed on tofacitinib for 6 to 18 months and then had 6 months of follow-up off drug so that delayed response and recurrence could be assessed. Disease severity in treated patients was measured with the SALT score, which quantifies the percentage of affected scalp surface area. The study used high-throughput TCRbeta sequencing to examine T cell clonal expansion in alopecia areata, in both the C3H/HeJ mouse model and human patients. On the human side, TCRbeta sequencing was run on scalp tissue and on sorted CD4+ and CD8+ peripheral blood T cells from healthy controls and from alopecia areata patients with either patchy or totalis/universalis disease. Patients on tofacitinib were biopsied at baseline and after 4 and 24 weeks of treatment, and several of the patients also had a later scalp biopsy. Scalp clonality was compared across normal scalp (n=4), patchy alopecia areata scalp (n=8), and alopecia totalis/universalis scalp (n=8). RNA was extracted with the PAXgene miRNA kit for fixed scalp, the miRNeasy kit for PBMCs, and the RNeasy kit for mouse skin. TCRbeta CDR3 regions were amplified by immunoSEQ multiplex PCR with 35 Vbeta forward and 13 Jbeta reverse primers.

This specimen's time point label, per the study, means: approximately 4 weeks on oral tofacitinib. The sample's treatment or condition, from its label and the paper: oral pan-JAK inhibitor, 5-10 mg twice daily. Peripheral blood and lesional scalp punch biopsies were obtained from patients with alopecia areata. PBMCs were isolated by density centrifugation and stained for CD3, CD4 and CD8, and CD4+ and CD8+ T cells were sorted on a FACSAria. Results the study describes overall, beyond this receptor: Shared TCR sequences between patients were less evident than in mice, which may be partly attributable to HLA diversity in the patient population. Scalp clonality and the number of expanded CD8+ clones among the top 100 scalp clones were significantly decreased by tofacitinib. Compared with normal scalp, lesional scalp, particularly in alopecia totalis/universalis, had higher clonality and more expanded CD8+ clones, which suggests antigenic drive. Because the treated cohort was small and had just a single nonresponder, larger studies are needed to establish links between baseline CD8+ expansion and response. Scalp TCR repertoire analysis is complicated because resident alphabeta T cells in normal human skin are also sequenced, whereas mouse skin is dominated by gammadelta T cells. Many expanded lesional clones persisted in scalp and blood during tofacitinib treatment, which may partly explain relapse after stopping treatment.

The sequence was collected from a human donor with alopecia areata. The sequenced sample was CD4+ T cells sorted from blood, obtained at week 4, from a patient treated with tofacitinib.

The DNA reads TGTGCCGGAGGGGACACCAGCTCCTATAATTCACCCCTCCACTTT. Its protein product is CAGGDTSSYNSPLHF. The rearranged segments are TRBV30 and TRBJ1-6; TRBD1 might be the D gene, on 6 matching bases. V is cut by 8 bases and J by 0 bases, and the space between the germline ends is 14 bases. CDR1 and CDR2 (GTSNPN, SVGIG) derive from the germline V gene (reference sequence). Inclusive of the bounding cysteine and phenylalanine, the CDR3 is 15 residues long. Only CDR3 DNA remains: 45 bases, in frame from the first base.